This T cell receptor beta chain is from a study of radiotherapy plus CTLA-4 blockade in lung cancer. Study in general: Overall, roughly 18% of patients showed an objective response, while 31% attained disease control.

Patients in the study, people with chemo-refractory metastatic non-small-cell lung cancer, received focal radiation plus ipilimumab CTLA-4 blockade. General study findings and limits: In blood, tumor-derived TCR clones expanded after radiotherapy plus ipilimumab.

This CDR3 has 17 residues. CDR1 and CDR2 (germline): SGHDT, YYEEEE. J was trimmed by 2 bases and V by 4 bases; bases with no gene match: 12. Sequencing was performed with immunoSEQ multiplex PCR; in TCRdb, only in-frame clones are kept and a portion is missing. The sample lists under 95,000 clones, about 78% occurring once. Turning to this clone: What it binds is unknown.

The TCR originated in a human donor with non-small cell lung cancer whose response to radiotherapy plus ipilimumab could not be evaluated. Some clones in this sample may be carry-over from other donors' samples. This rearrangement joins TRBV5-6 to TRBJ2-5; 9 nucleotides match TRBD2. The sequencing here drew on peripheral blood, taken from a patient treated with radiotherapy plus ipilimumab. This chain's CDR3 is CASSPAASGALQETQYF. CDR3 nucleotides: TGTGCCAGCAGCCCGGCGGCTAGCGGGGCTCTTCAAGAGACCCAGTACTTC.